The source of this T cell receptor (beta chain) is a study of blood T cell repertoires in COVID-19. Turning to the study itself: From T cells, B-cell-depleted T cells, or PBMCs came the material, which was cDNA or gDNA.

V gave up 8 bases and J gave up 3 bases; unmatched junction bases: 5. The CDR3 sequence is 14 residues long. Germline V gene sequence: CDR1 SNHLY, CDR2 FYNNEI. TCRdb's copy holds only in-frame clones and misses some; the assay was immunoSEQ multiplex PCR. Among about 78,000 clones, around 85% were seen once, and the ten largest hold around 5.1%. Sequenced material: peripheral blood. The rearrangement links TRBV2 to TRBJ2-7; 12 positions agree with TRBD2. The clonotype comes from an elderly woman with active or convalescent COVID-19. CDR3: CASLGLAGFYEQYF. The CDR3 DNA follows: TGTGCCAGCTTAGGACTAGCGGGATTCTACGAGCAGTACTTC.